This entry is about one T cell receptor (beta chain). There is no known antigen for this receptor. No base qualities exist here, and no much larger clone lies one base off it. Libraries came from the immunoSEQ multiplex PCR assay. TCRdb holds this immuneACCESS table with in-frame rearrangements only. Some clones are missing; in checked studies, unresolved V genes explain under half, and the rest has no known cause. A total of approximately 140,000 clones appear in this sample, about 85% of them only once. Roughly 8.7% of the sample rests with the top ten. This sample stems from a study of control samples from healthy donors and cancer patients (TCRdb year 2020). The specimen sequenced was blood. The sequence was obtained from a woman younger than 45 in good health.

The CDR3 protein is CASSLDGTDYGYTF. The nucleotide sequence is given as TGTGCCAGCAGCCTGGACGGGACGGACTATGGCTACACCTTC. The chain links TRBV28 with TRBJ1-2, and perhaps TRBD1 as D gene, on 5 matching bases. Reading from cysteine to phenylalanine, the CDR3 counts 14 amino acids. Just CDR3 DNA is preserved here, 42 bases in frame from base 1. V lost 6 bases and J lost 3 bases; the stretch between them is 14 bases long. CDR1 and CDR2 are read off the germline V gene as MDHEN and SYDVKM.